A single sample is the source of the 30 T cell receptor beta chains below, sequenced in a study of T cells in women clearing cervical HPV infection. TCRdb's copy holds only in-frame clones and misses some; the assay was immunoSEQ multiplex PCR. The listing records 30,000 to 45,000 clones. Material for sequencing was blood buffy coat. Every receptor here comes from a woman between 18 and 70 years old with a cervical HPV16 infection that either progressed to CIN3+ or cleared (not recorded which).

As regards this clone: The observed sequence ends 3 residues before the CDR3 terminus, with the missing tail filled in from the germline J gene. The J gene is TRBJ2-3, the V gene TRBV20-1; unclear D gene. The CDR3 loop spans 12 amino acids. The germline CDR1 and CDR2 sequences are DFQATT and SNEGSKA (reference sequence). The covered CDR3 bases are TGCAGTGCTAGGGAATCTGGGCAGCCG. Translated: CSARESGQP. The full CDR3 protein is CSARESGQPQYF.

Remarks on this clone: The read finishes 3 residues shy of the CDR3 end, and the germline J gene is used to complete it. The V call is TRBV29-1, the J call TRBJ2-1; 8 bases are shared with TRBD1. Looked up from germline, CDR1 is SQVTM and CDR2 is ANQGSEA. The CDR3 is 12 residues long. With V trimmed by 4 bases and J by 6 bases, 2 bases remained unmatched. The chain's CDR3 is CSVATGGNEQFF. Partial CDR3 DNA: TGCAGCGTTGCCACAGGGGGCAATGAG.

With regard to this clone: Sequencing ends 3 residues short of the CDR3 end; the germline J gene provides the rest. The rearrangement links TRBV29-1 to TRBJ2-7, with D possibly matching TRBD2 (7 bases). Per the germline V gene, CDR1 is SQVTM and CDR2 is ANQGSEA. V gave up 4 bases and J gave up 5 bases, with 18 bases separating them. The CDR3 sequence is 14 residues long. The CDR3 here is CSVGGGRSRNEQYF. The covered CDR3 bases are TGCAGCGTTGGGGGGGGCAGATCGAGGAACGAG.

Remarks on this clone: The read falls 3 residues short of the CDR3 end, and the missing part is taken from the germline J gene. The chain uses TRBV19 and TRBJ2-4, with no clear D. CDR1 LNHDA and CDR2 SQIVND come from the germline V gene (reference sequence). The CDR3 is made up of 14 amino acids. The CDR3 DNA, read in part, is TGTGCCAGTAGTATCTTTTCGGTTAACTATGGT. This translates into CASSIFSVNYG. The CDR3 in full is CASSIFSVNYGQYF.

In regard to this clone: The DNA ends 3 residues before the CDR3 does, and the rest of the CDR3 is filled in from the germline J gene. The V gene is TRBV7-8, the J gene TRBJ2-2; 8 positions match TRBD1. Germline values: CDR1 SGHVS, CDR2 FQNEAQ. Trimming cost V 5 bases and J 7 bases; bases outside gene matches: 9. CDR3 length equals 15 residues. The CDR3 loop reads CASSQDQGAVGELFF. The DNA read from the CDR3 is TGTGCCAGCAGCCAAGACCAGGGGGCAGTCGGGGAG.

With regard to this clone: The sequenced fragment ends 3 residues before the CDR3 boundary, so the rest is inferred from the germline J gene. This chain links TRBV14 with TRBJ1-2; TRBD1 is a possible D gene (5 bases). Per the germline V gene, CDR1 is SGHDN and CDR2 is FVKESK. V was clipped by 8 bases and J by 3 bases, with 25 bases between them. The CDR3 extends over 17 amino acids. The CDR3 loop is CASPQAGSPFCDYGYTF. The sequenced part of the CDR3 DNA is TGTGCCAGCCCCCAAGCAGGGTCCCCATTTTGTGACTATGGC. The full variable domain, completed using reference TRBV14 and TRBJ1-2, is EAGVTQFPSHSVIEKGQTVTLRCDPISGHDNLYWYRRVMGKEIKFLLHFVKESKQDESGMPNNRFLAERTGGTYSTLKVQPAELEDSGVYFCASPQAGSPFCDYGYTFGSGTRLTVV.

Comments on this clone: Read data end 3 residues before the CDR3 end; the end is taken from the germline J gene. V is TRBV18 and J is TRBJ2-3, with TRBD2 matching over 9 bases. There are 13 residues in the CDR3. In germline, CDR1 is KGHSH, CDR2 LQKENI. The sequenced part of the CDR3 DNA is TGTGCCAGCTCACCGCGGGGGGGAGAGACG. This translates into CASSPRGGET. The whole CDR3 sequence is CASSPRGGETQYF.

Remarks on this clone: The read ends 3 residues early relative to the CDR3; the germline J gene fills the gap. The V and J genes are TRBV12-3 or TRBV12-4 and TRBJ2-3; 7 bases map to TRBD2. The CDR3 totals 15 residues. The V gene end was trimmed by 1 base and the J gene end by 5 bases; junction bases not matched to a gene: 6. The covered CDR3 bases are TGTGCCAGCAGTTTAGAATCCTCGGGGGGAGATACG. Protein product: CASSLESSGGDT. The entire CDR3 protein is CASSLESSGGDTQYF.

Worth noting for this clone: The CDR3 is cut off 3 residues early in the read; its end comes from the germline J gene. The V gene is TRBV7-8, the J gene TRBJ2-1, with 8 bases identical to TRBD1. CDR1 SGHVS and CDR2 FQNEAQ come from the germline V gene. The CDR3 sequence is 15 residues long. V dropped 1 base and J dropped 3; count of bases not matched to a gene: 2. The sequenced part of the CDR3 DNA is TGTGCCAGCAGCTTAGGTGGGACAGGCTACAATGAG. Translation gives CASSLGGTGYNE. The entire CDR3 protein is CASSLGGTGYNEQFF.

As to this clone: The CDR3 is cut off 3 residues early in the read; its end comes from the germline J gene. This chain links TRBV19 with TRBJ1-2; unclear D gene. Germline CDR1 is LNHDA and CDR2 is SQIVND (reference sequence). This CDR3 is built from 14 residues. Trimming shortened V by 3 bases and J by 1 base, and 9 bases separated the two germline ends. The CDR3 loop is CASSIFSVNYGYTF. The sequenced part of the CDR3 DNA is TGTGCCAGTAGTATCTTTTCGGTTAACTATGGC.

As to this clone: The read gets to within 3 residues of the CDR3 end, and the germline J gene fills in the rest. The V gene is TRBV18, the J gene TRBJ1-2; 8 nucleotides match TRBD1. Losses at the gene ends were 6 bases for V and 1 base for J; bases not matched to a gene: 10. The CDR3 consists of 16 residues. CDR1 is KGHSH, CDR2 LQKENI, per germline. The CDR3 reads CASSPTGQGINYGYTF. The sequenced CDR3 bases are TGTGCCAGCTCCCCGACCGGACAGGGCATTAACTATGGC.

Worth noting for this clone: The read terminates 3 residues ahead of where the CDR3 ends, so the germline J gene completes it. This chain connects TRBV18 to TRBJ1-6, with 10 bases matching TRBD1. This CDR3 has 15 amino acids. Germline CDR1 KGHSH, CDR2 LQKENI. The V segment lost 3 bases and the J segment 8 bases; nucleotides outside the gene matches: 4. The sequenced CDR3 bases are TGTGCCAGCTCACCTCAGGGGACAGGGGATTCACCC. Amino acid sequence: CASSPQGTGDSP. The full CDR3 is CASSPQGTGDSPLHF.

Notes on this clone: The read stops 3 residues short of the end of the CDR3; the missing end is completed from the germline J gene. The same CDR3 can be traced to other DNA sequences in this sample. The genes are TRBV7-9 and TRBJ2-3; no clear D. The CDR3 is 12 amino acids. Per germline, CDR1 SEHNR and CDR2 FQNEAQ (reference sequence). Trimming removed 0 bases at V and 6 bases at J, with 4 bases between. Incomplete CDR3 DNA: TGTGCCAGCAGCTTAGCCTCGGATACG. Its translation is CASSLASDT. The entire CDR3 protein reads CASSLASDTQYF. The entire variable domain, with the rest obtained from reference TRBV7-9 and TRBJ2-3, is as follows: DTGVSQNPRHKITKRGQNVTFRCDPISEHNRLYWYRQTLGQGPEFLTYFQNEAQLEKSRLLSDRFSAERPKGSFSTLEIQRTEQGDSAMYLCASSLASDTQYFGPGTRLTVL.

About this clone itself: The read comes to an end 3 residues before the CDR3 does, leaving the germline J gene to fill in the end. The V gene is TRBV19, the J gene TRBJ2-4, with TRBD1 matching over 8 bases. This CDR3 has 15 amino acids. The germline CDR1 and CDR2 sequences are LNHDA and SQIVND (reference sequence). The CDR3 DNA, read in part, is TGTGCCAGTAGTACCGGGGACAGGACTTACTATGGT. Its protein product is CASSTGDRTYYG. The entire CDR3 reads CASSTGDRTYYGQYF.

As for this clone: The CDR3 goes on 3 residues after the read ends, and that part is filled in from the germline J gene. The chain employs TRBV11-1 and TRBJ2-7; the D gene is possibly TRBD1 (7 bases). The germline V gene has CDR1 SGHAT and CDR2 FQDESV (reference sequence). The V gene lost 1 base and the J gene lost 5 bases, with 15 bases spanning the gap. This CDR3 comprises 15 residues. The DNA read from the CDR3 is TGTGCCAGCAGCTTAGACATCCAGGGGGGACACGAG. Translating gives CASSLDIQGGHE. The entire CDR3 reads CASSLDIQGGHEQYF.

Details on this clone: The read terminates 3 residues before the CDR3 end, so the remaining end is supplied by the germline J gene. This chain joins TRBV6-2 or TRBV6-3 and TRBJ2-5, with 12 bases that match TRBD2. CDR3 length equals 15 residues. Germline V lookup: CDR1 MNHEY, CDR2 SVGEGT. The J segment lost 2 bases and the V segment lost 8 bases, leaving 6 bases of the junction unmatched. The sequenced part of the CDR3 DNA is TGTGCCAGCGGCGGGACTAGCGGGCCACAAGAGACC. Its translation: CASGGTSGPQET. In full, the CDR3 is CASGGTSGPQETQYF.

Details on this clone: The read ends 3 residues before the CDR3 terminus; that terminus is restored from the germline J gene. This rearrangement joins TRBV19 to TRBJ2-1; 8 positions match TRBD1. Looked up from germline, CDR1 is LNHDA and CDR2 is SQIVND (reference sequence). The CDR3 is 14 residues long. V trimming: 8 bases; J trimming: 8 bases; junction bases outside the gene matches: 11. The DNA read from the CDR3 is TGTGCCAGTGGGCCGGGACAGGTGAGGGATGAG. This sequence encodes CASGPGQVRDE. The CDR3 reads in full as CASGPGQVRDEQFF.

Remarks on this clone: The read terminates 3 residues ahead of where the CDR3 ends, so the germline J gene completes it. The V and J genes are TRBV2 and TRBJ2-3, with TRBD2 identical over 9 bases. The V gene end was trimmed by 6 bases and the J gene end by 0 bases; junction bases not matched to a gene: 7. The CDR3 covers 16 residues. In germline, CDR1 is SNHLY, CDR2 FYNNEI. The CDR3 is CASSRSGGPSTDTQYF. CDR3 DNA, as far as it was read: TGTGCCAGCAGCCGAAGCGGGGGGCCCAGCACAGATACG.

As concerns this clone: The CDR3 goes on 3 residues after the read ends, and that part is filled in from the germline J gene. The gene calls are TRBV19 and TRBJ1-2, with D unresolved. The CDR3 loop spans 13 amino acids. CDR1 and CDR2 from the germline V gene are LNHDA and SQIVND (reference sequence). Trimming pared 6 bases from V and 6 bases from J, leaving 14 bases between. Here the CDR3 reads CASRVGYPDGYTF. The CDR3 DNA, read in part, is TGTGCCAGTAGGGTCGGTTACCCCGATGGC.

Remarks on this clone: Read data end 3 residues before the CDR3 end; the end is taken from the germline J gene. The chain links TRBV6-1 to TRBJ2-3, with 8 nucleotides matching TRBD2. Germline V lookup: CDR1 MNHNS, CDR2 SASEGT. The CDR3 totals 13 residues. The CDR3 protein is CASSERGEGTQYF. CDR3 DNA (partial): TGTGCCAGCAGTGAGCGGGGGGAAGGGACG.

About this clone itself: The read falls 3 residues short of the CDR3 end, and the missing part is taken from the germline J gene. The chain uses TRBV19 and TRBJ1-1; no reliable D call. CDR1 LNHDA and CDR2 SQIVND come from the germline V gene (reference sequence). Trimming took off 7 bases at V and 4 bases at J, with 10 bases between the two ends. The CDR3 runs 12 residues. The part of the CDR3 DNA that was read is TGTGCCAGTAAAGAGGGCCCCACTGAA. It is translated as CASKEGPTE. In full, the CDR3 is CASKEGPTEAFF.

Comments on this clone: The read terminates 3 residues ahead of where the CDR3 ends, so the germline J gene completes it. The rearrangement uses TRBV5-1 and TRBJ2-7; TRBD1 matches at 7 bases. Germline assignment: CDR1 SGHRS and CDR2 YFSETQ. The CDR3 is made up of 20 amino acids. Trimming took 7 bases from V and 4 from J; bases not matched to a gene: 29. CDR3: CASRPDQGQSLLPKMYEQYF. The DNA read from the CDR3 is TGCGCCAGCCGACCAGACCAGGGACAGTCCTTACTTCCTAAGATGTACGAG.

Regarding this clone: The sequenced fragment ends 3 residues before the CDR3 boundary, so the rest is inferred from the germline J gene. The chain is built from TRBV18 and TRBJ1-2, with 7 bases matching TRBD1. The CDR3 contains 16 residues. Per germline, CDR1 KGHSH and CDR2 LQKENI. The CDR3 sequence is CASSPPSGGSYNDYTF. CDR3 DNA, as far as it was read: TGTGCCAGCTCACCACCGTCAGGGGGTTCCTACAATGAC.

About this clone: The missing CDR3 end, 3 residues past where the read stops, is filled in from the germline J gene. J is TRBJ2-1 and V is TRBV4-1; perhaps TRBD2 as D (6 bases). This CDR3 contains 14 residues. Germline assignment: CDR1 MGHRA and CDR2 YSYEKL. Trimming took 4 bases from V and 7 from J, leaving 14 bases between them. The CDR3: CASSPGLLGNEQFF. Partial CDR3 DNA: TGCGCCAGCAGCCCGGGACTCCTAGGGAATGAG.

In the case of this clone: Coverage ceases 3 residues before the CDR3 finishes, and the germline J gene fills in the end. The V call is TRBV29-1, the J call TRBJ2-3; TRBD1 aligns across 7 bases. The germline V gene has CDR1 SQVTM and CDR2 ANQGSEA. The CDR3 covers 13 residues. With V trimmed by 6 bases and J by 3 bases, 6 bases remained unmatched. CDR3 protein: CSVDRSGTDTQYF. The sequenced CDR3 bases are TGCAGCGTGGACAGGTCTGGAACAGATACG.

The CDR3 bases that were read are TGTGCCAGCTCATCTCCCGACAGGGGGAACGACGAC. Amino acids: CASSSPDRGNDD. The full CDR3 reads CASSSPDRGNDDYTF. This chain uses TRBV18 with TRBJ1-2, with 9 bases lining up with TRBD1. The read ends 3 residues before the CDR3 terminus; that terminus is restored from the germline J gene. The V gene's germline CDR1 is KGHSH and CDR2 LQKENI. CDR3 length: 15 residues. Full variable domain (outside the CDR3, taken from reference TRBV18 and TRBJ1-2): NAGVMQNPRHLVRRRGQEARLRCSPMKGHSHVYWYRQLPEEGLKFMVYLQKENIIDESGMPKERFSAEFPKEGPSILRIQQVVRGDSAAYFCASSSPDRGNDDYTFGSGTRLTVV.

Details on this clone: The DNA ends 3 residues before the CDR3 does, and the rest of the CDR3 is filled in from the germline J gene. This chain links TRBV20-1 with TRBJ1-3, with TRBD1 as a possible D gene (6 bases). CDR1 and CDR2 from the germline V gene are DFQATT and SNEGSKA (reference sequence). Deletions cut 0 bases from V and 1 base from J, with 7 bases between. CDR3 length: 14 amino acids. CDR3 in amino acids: CSARDTGSGNTIYF. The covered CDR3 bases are TGCAGTGCTAGAGACACAGGGTCTGGAAACACC.

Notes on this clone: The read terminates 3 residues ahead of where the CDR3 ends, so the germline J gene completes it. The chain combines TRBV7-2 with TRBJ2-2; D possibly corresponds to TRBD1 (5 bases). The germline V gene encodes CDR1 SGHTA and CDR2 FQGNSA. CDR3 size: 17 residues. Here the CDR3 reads CASSLAMGWGFPSPLFF. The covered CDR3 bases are TGTGCCAGCAGCTTAGCTATGGGATGGGGCTTCCCTTCACCG.

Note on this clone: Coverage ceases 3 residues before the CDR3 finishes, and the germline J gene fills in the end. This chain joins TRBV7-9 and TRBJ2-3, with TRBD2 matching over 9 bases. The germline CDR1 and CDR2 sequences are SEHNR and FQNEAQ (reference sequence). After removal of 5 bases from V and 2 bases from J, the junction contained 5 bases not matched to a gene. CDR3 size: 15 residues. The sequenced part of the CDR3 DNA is TGTGCCAGCAGCCCCGTAGCGGGGGCCACAGATACG. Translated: CASSPVAGATDT. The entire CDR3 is CASSPVAGATDTQYF.

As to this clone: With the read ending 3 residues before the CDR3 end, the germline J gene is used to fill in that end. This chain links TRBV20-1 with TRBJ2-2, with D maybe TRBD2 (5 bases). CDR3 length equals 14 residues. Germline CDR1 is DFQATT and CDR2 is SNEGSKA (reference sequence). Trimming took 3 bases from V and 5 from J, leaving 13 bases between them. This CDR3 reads CSASTTTGTGELFF. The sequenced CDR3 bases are TGCAGTGCTAGCACGACAACGGGGACCGGGGAG.